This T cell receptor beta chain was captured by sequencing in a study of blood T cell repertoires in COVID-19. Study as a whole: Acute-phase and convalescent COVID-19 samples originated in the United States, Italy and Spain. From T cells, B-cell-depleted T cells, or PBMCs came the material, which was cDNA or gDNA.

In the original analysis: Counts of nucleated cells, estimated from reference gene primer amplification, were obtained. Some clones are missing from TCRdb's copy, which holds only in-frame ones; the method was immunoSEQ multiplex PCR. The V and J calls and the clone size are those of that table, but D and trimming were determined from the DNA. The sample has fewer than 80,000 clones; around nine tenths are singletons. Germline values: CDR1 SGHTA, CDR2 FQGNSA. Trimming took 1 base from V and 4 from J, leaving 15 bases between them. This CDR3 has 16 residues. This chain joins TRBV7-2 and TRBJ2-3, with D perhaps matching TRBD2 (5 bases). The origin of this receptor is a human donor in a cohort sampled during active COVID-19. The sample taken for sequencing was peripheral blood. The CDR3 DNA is TGTGCCAGCAGCTTAGAAGGAGGCCTAGGAGCAGATACGCAGTATTTT. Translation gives CASSLEGGLGADTQYF. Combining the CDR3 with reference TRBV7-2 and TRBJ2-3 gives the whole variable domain GAGVSQSPSNKVTEKGKDVELRCDPISGHTALYWYRQSLGQGLEFLIYFQGNSAPDKSGLPSDRFSAERTGGSVSTLTIQRTQQEDSAVYLCASSLEGGLGADTQYFGPGTRLTVL.